Below are 25 T cell receptor beta chains sequenced from a single sample in a study of T cell clonality in common variable immunodeficiency. Some clones are missing from TCRdb's copy, which holds only in-frame ones; the method was immunoSEQ multiplex PCR. The sample shows about 39,000 clones, none of them appearing just once. Sequences were obtained from peripheral blood mononuclear cells. The receptors stem from a person aged 18 to 75 in good health.

This clone came up many times. The sequence runs out 3 residues before the end of the CDR3; the remainder is reconstructed from the germline J gene. V gene TRBV5-1 combines with J gene TRBJ2-7; 7 bases are a match to TRBD2. Germline V gives CDR1 SGHRS, CDR2 YFSETQ. Trimming took 3 bases from V and 5 from J; bases not matched to a gene: 11. The length of the CDR3 is 15 residues. The CDR3 DNA, read in part, is TGCGCCAGCAGCTCTAGCGGCATGGAGGGGAACGAG. It codes for CASSSSGMEGNE. The complete CDR3 reads CASSSSGMEGNEQYF.

This clone has a count of ten or more. The read comes to an end 3 residues before the CDR3 does, leaving the germline J gene to fill in the end. The chain has TRBV20-1 and TRBJ2-1, with D possibly TRBD1 on 5 matching bases. This CDR3 has 14 amino acids. CDR1 and CDR2 (germline): DFQATT, SNEGSKA (reference sequence). V lost 8 bases and J lost 2, with 16 bases in between. The CDR3 region is CSTTATKTYNEQFF. The covered CDR3 bases are TGCAGTACGACAGCAACAAAAACCTACAATGAG.

This clone has at least ten counts. Coverage ceases 3 residues before the CDR3 finishes, and the germline J gene fills in the end. This chain connects TRBV5-1 to TRBJ1-2; 7 bases are a match to TRBD1. Germline lookup yields CDR1 SGHRS and CDR2 YFSETQ. The CDR3 runs 17 residues. V dropped 4 bases and J dropped 5; count of bases not matched to a gene: 17. This CDR3 is CASSPIEGQTVWYGYTF. The part of the CDR3 DNA that was read is TGCGCCAGCAGCCCTATAGAGGGACAGACGGTATGGTATGGC. Variable domain in full (rest from reference TRBV5-1 and TRBJ1-2): KAGVTQTPRYLIKTRGQQVTLSCSPISGHRSVSWYQQTPGQGLQFLFEYFSETQRNKGNFPGRFSGRQFSNSRSEMNVSTLELGDSALYLCASSPIEGQTVWYGYTFGSGTRLTVV.

This clone has ten or more counts. The read halts 3 residues ahead of the CDR3 end, with the missing end drawn from the germline J gene. The chain carries TRBV5-1 and TRBJ2-7, with 14 bases that match TRBD2. CDR1 is SGHRS, CDR2 YFSETQ, per germline. The CDR3 contains 17 residues. V was pared by 3 bases and J by 5 bases, with 10 bases of the junction left unmatched. Incomplete CDR3 DNA: TGCGCCAGCAGCTCGGGACTAGCGGGAGAGCAGCGACACGAG. Its translation is CASSSGLAGEQRHE. The whole CDR3 reads CASSSGLAGEQRHEQYF.

At least ten counts were recorded for this clone. The missing CDR3 end, 3 residues past where the read stops, is filled in from the germline J gene. V gene TRBV9 combines with J gene TRBJ2-3, with TRBD2 matching 12 bases. The CDR3 has 17 amino acids. Looked up from germline, CDR1 is SGDLS and CDR2 is YYNGEE. J lost 2 bases, V lost 0 bases, and 4 bases had no gene match. CDR3 protein: CASSVDLAGGLTDTQYF. The sequenced CDR3 bases are TGTGCCAGCAGCGTAGATCTAGCGGGAGGGCTCACAGATACG.

This clone has just a few counts. The part of the CDR3 DNA that was read is TGTGCCAGCAGCGATCGACAGGGGGGAAATGAG. Translation gives CASSDRQGGNE. The whole CDR3 protein is CASSDRQGGNEQFF. The chain recombines TRBV11-3 with TRBJ2-1, with 9 bases identical to TRBD1. The missing CDR3 end, 3 residues past where the read stops, is filled in from the germline J gene. Germline V lookup: CDR1 SGHNT, CDR2 YENEEA. The junction had 6 bases not matched to a gene; V was cut back by 5 bases and J by 7 bases. The CDR3 is 14 amino acids.

Many counts were recorded for this clone. From the germline J gene comes the end of the CDR3, since the read stops 3 residues before it. This chain links TRBV5-1 with TRBJ1-2; maybe TRBD1 (6 bases). CDR1 and CDR2 (germline): SGHRS, YFSETQ. The V end was cut by 0 bases, the J end by 4 bases, with 16 bases between. This CDR3 contains 16 residues. The part of the CDR3 DNA that was read is TGCGCCAGCAGCTTGGCGTCCCCAGGGGTGAGCTATGGC. Protein: CASSLASPGVSYG. The CDR3 reads in full as CASSLASPGVSYGYTF. Filled out from reference TRBV5-1 and TRBJ1-2, the complete variable domain reads KAGVTQTPRYLIKTRGQQVTLSCSPISGHRSVSWYQQTPGQGLQFLFEYFSETQRNKGNFPGRFSGRQFSNSRSEMNVSTLELGDSALYLCASSLASPGVSYGYTFGSGTRLTVV.

This clone was recorded at least ten times. From the germline J gene comes the end of the CDR3, since the read stops 3 residues before it. The chain carries TRBV11-2 and TRBJ2-1; 9 bases agree with TRBD2. Germline CDR1 is SGHAT and CDR2 is FQNNGV. After removal of 6 bases from V and 7 bases from J, the junction contained 7 bases not matched to a gene. The CDR3 has 14 amino acids. The CDR3 loop reads CASSSLAGDNEQFF. CDR3 DNA (partial): TGTGCCAGCAGTTCCTTAGCGGGAGATAATGAG.

This clone was observed many times. The read falls 3 residues short of the CDR3 end, and the missing part is taken from the germline J gene. The chain has TRBV5-4 and TRBJ1-4; 9 nucleotides match TRBD1. The length of the CDR3 is 16 residues. The germline CDR1 and CDR2 sequences are SGHNT and YYREEE (reference sequence). Trimming cost V 5 bases and J 3 bases; bases outside gene matches: 8. CDR3 bases read: TGTGCCAGCAGTTCCGGGACAGGGCAATCTAATGAAAAA. Translating gives CASSSGTGQSNEK. The full CDR3 reads CASSSGTGQSNEKLFF.

This clone has at least ten counts. The observed sequence ends 3 residues before the CDR3 terminus, with the missing tail filled in from the germline J gene. The chain carries TRBV19 and TRBJ2-3; 7 positions match TRBD2. This CDR3 region has 16 residues. The J segment lost 0 bases and the V segment lost 4 bases, leaving 7 bases of the junction unmatched. The germline CDR1 and CDR2 sequences are LNHDA and SQIVND (reference sequence). The part of the CDR3 DNA that was read is TGTGCCAGTAGTAACTACGGGAGGACTAGCACAGATACG. It yields the protein CASSNYGRTSTDT. The complete CDR3 protein is CASSNYGRTSTDTQYF.

This clone was detected many times. The observed sequence ends 3 residues before the CDR3 terminus, with the missing tail filled in from the germline J gene. The rearrangement joins TRBV20-1 to TRBJ2-5, with 9 bases aligning to TRBD2. Germline CDR1 reads DFQATT; CDR2 reads SNEGSKA (reference sequence). The CDR3 is 14 residues long. The V segment lost 0 bases and the J segment 4 bases; nucleotides outside the gene matches: 3. The chain's CDR3 is CSARDPAGGETQYF. CDR3 DNA (partial): TGCAGTGCTAGAGATCCAGCGGGAGGAGAGACC.

This clone was picked up many times. Read data end 3 residues before the CDR3 end; the end is taken from the germline J gene. The chain employs TRBV5-5 and TRBJ2-5; TRBD1 is a possible D gene (5 bases). CDR3 length: 15 residues. The germline CDR1 and CDR2 sequences are SGHKS and YYEKEE (reference sequence). Trimming took off 0 bases at V and 5 bases at J, with 14 bases between the two ends. The covered CDR3 bases are TGTGCCAGCAGCTTGGGTCAGGGAATTATCGAGACC. This codes for CASSLGQGIIET. The CDR3, in full, reads CASSLGQGIIETQYF. Looking up the rest from reference TRBV5-5 and TRBJ2-5 gives the full variable domain: DAGVTQSPTHLIKTRGQQVTLRCSPISGHKSVSWYQQVLGQGPQFIFQYYEKEERGRGNFPDRFSARQFPNYSSELNVNALLLGDSALYLCASSLGQGIIETQYFGPGTRLLVL.

This clone has ten or more counts. The CDR3 end is not reached by the read, which stops 3 residues before it; the germline J gene fills it in. This chain links TRBV5-1 with TRBJ2-3; D may be TRBD1 (7 bases). V dropped 4 bases and J dropped 1 base, with 16 bases sitting between them. The CDR3 is 16 amino acids. Germline V gene data show CDR1 as SGHRS and CDR2 as YFSETQ. This CDR3 reads CASSDRVSSGTDTQYF. CDR3 DNA (partial): TGCGCCAGCAGCGACAGGGTGTCTAGCGGCACAGATACG.

This clone was detected ten times or more. The CDR3 goes on 3 residues after the read ends, and that part is filled in from the germline J gene. This chain links TRBV12-3 or TRBV12-4 with TRBJ2-5, with TRBD1 identical over 8 bases. V shed 6 bases and J 4 bases; nucleotides not matched to a gene: 10. The CDR3 spans 15 residues. CDR3 loop: CASRPQGAGGETQYF. CDR3 bases read: TGTGCCAGCAGACCCCAGGGGGCTGGCGGAGAGACC.

This clone has at least ten counts. Partial CDR3 DNA: TGTGCCAGCAGCCCTATATGGGCGGGAGACTACGAG. This codes for CASSPIWAGDYE. The whole CDR3 sequence reads CASSPIWAGDYEQYF. The chain couples TRBV14 to TRBJ2-7, with 7 bases fitting TRBD2. The read finishes 3 residues shy of the CDR3 end, and the germline J gene is used to complete it. The CDR3 is 15 residues long. The V gene's germline CDR1 is SGHDN and CDR2 FVKESK. Trimming at V came to 4 bases and at J to 3 bases, leaving 9 bases not matched to a gene.

This clone was detected many times. The sequence runs out 3 residues before the end of the CDR3; the remainder is reconstructed from the germline J gene. This chain connects TRBV20-1 to TRBJ1-1; D ambiguous. Per the germline V gene, CDR1 is DFQATT and CDR2 is SNEGSKA (reference sequence). The CDR3 is 12 residues long. The CDR3 sequence is CSARARRSEAFF. The sequenced CDR3 bases are TGCAGTGCTAGAGCACGAAGAAGCGAA.

This clone was seen at least ten times. The CDR3 is cut off 3 residues early in the read; its end comes from the germline J gene. This chain uses TRBV12-3 or TRBV12-4 with TRBJ2-1; maybe TRBD2 (5 bases). CDR3 length equals 16 residues. Trimming pared 4 bases from V and 5 bases from J, leaving 18 bases between. CDR3 DNA (partial): TGTGCCAGCAGTTCCTCTTGGCGGGTAACCAACAATGAG. Amino acid sequence: CASSSSWRVTNNE. The full CDR3 protein reads CASSSSWRVTNNEQFF.

This clone was counted ten times or more. Sequencing ends 3 residues short of the CDR3 end; the germline J gene provides the rest. This chain uses TRBV5-1 with TRBJ2-2, with TRBD2 identical over 14 bases. The germline V gene has CDR1 SGHRS and CDR2 YFSETQ. This CDR3 spans 17 amino acids. V lost 4 bases to trimming and J lost 6 bases; unmatched junction nucleotides: 8. Incomplete CDR3 DNA: TGCGCCAGCAGCCCGGGGACTAGCGGGAGTTCTTCCGGGGAG. This codes for CASSPGTSGSSSGE. From start to end, the CDR3 is CASSPGTSGSSSGELFF.

This clone has at least ten counts. The read ends 3 residues shy of where the CDR3 ends; the end is completed using the germline J gene. This chain connects TRBV2 to TRBJ2-2; no clear D. Germline CDR1 SNHLY, CDR2 FYNNEI. The CDR3 has 13 amino acids. V lost 5 bases and J 3 bases, leaving 7 bases between the germline ends. The sequenced part of the CDR3 DNA is TGTGCCAGCAGTTCCTCGTACACCGGGGAG. This gives the protein CASSSSYTGE. The whole CDR3 region reads CASSSSYTGELFF.

This clone was seen repeatedly, ten times or more. The read is 3 residues too short to cover the CDR3 end, so that end is filled in from the germline J gene. V usage is TRBV7-2 and J usage is TRBJ2-3; 13 positions match TRBD2. The CDR3 contains 15 residues. Germline V lookup: CDR1 SGHTA, CDR2 FQGNSA. V lost 5 bases to trimming and J lost 7 bases; unmatched junction nucleotides: 6. Partial CDR3 DNA: TGTGCCAGCAGCCCGGGACTAGCGGGAAGCAATACG. This gives the protein CASSPGLAGSNT. The full CDR3 is CASSPGLAGSNTQYF.

There are many counts of this clone. The read terminates 3 residues before the CDR3 end, so the remaining end is supplied by the germline J gene. This sequence joins TRBV20-1 and TRBJ2-2; TRBD2 is a possible D gene (5 bases). CDR3 length: 14 amino acids. V was pared by 0 bases and J by 4 bases, with 9 bases between. CDR1 is DFQATT, CDR2 SNEGSKA, per germline (reference sequence). The sequenced CDR3 bases are TGCAGTGCTAGAGATGGGCGGGTCACCGGGGAG. Protein: CSARDGRVTGE. In full, the CDR3 is CSARDGRVTGELFF.

This clone has at least ten counts. Here the CDR3 reads CASRGDRDNSPLHF. The part of the CDR3 DNA that was read is TGTGCCAGTAGGGGGGACAGAGATAATTCACCC. This sequence joins TRBV19 and TRBJ1-6, with 7 bases matching TRBD1. The CDR3 extends 3 residues past the end of the read, so its final part is completed from the germline J gene. V shed 6 bases and J 5 bases; nucleotides not matched to a gene: 4. The CDR3 has 14 residues. The germline V gene encodes CDR1 LNHDA and CDR2 SQIVND (reference sequence).

In this sample, this clone turned up many times. Read sequence stops 3 residues before the CDR3 end, and the germline J gene provides the missing end. The rearrangement joins TRBV20-1 to TRBJ2-4, with 8 bases identical to TRBD2. V gave up 0 bases and J gave up 1 base; unmatched junction bases: 11. Per germline, CDR1 DFQATT and CDR2 SNEGSKA (reference sequence). This CDR3 has 18 residues. CDR3 DNA, as far as it was read: TGCAGTGCTAGAGAGCTGGCGGGAGGACGGTCGGCCAAAAACATT. Protein sequence: CSARELAGGRSAKNI. The whole CDR3 protein is CSARELAGGRSAKNIQYF.

The sample holds a few counts of this clone. The read terminates 3 residues ahead of where the CDR3 ends, so the germline J gene completes it. This sequence joins TRBV7-8 and TRBJ2-4; a weak D match, TRBD2 (5 bases). Per germline, CDR1 SGHVS and CDR2 FQNEAQ. CDR3 length: 14 residues. The part of the CDR3 DNA that was read is TGTGCCAGCAGCTCACGGACTCTCGGCTATGGT. Translated: CASSSRTLGYG. The CDR3 reads in full as CASSSRTLGYGQYF.

On this clone: Read data end 3 residues before the CDR3 end; the end is taken from the germline J gene. Other DNA variants within this sample encode the same CDR3. V is TRBV5-6 and J is TRBJ2-1; TRBD2 agrees at 7 bases. The J segment lost 0 bases and the V segment lost 0 bases, leaving 0 bases of the junction unmatched. Germline-derived CDR1 and CDR2 are SGHDT and YYEEEE. CDR3 size: 15 residues. CDR3 residues: CASSLGGGSYNEQFF. Partial CDR3 DNA: TGTGCCAGCAGCTTGGGCGGGGGCTCCTACAATGAG.